Here is one T cell receptor beta chain with its context. Its specificity is not known. The treatment here: oral pan-JAK inhibitor, 5-10 mg twice daily. The researchers isolated CD4+ and CD8+ T cells from PBMCs by sorting. The source of the sample is a study of CD8+ T cells in alopecia areata. General study results and limits: Scalp data also include sequences from resident alphabeta T cells of normal skin. The study found tofacitinib significantly decreased scalp clonality and expanded CD8+ clones among the top 100. Amid tofacitinib therapy, many expanded lesional clones stayed present in scalp and blood.

After isolation, RNA underwent reverse transcription to generate cDNA as the sequencing template. The protocol was immunoSEQ multiplex PCR, while the TCRdb copy is restricted to in-frame clones and leaves out a portion. The profile covers approximately 140,000 clones, with 65% to 90% appearing a single time and 20% to 25% taken by the ten largest. The material was CD8+ T cells sorted from blood, obtained at week 4, from a patient treated with tofacitinib. The receptor was isolated from a human donor with alopecia areata.

The DNA for the CDR3 is TGTGCCAGCAGCTTGCTTGGGGAAGCGGGGAATGAGCAGTTCTTC. Translating it yields CASSLLGEAGNEQFF. This rearrangement joins TRBV5-4 to TRBJ2-1; 7 bases line up with TRBD2. CDR3 length: 15 amino acids. With 1 base clipped from V and 7 bases from J, the junction kept 8 bases outside the gene matches. Germline V CDR1 and CDR2: SGHNT, YYREEE (reference sequence).